The rows below give T cell receptor beta chains drawn from one sample of a study of blood T cell repertoires in COVID-19. Clones were sequenced by immunoSEQ multiplex PCR, and TCRdb holds only the in-frame ones, with some missing. The data hold more than 200,000 clones, with approximately 91% observed a single time. The specimen sequenced was peripheral blood. All receptors come from a man aged 35 to 55 with acute or convalescent COVID-19. Each CDR3 is given with its conserved first and last residue. A D gene is named only where the DNA matches it firmly. The size entry is marked missing in some rows and otherwise reads once, few, many or a size class.

d_call: NA; j_call: TRBJ1-1; clone_size: NA; v_call: TRBV19; cdr3_nt: TGTGCCAGTAGTCGCCCCGCGGCCCACCCAAACACTGAAGCTTTCTTT; cdr3_aa: CASSRPAAHPNTEAFF
d_call: NA; j_call: TRBJ2-2; clone_size: NA; v_call: TRBV30; cdr3_nt: TGTGCCTGGAGGTCCAGCGGGGAGCTGTTTTTT; cdr3_aa: CAWRSSGELFF
d_call: NA; j_call: TRBJ2-3; clone_size: NA; v_call: TRBV7-6; cdr3_nt: TGTGCCAGCAGCCCACAGGGAAATACGCAGTATTTT; cdr3_aa: CASSPQGNTQYF
d_call: NA; j_call: TRBJ1-5; clone_size: NA; v_call: TRBV6-5; cdr3_nt: TGTGCCAGCAGTTACGGCACAGGGAATCAGCCCCAGCATTTT; cdr3_aa: CASSYGTGNQPQHF
d_call: NA; j_call: TRBJ1-5; clone_size: few; v_call: TRBV6-5; cdr3_nt: TGTGCCAGCACGCCAGGGGTGGGCAATCAGCCCCAGCATTTT; cdr3_aa: CASTPGVGNQPQHF
d_call: NA; j_call: TRBJ1-5; clone_size: NA; v_call: TRBV7-2; cdr3_nt: TGTGCCAGCAGTCCAGAGGGGTGGGGGCGTCAGCCCCAGCATTTT; cdr3_aa: CASSPEGWGRQPQHF
d_call: TRBD1; j_call: TRBJ1-2; clone_size: NA; v_call: TRBV19; cdr3_nt: TGTGCCAGTAGCTTTCAGGGGGCTAACTATGGCTACACCTTC; cdr3_aa: CASSFQGANYGYTF
d_call: NA; j_call: TRBJ1-1; clone_size: NA; v_call: TRBV5-1; cdr3_nt: TGCGCCAGCAGCTTGGGTTCTTGGGGGCGGGGGACTGAAGCTTTCTTT; cdr3_aa: CASSLGSWGRGTEAFF
d_call: NA; j_call: TRBJ2-3; clone_size: NA; v_call: TRBV21-1; cdr3_nt: TGTGCCAGCAGCAACCCGCTAGCGGGAGGGTGGACGACTAGGAAGAGACGCACAGATACGCAGTATTTT; cdr3_aa: CASSNPLAGGWTTRKRRTDTQYF
d_call: TRBD1; j_call: TRBJ1-6; clone_size: NA; v_call: TRBV7-6; cdr3_nt: TGTGCCAGCAGCTTATCGACAGGGAAGAACTCACCCCTCCACTTT; cdr3_aa: CASSLSTGKNSPLHF
d_call: TRBD1; j_call: TRBJ1-6; clone_size: NA; v_call: TRBV2; cdr3_nt: TGTGCCAGCAGTGAAGCGTGGACAGGGCCCAATTCACCCCTCCACTTT; cdr3_aa: CASSEAWTGPNSPLHF
d_call: TRBD1; j_call: TRBJ1-6; clone_size: NA; v_call: TRBV4-1; cdr3_nt: TGCGCCAGCAGCCCTCCGGGACAGGGTGTTTCACCCCTCCACTTT; cdr3_aa: CASSPPGQGVSPLHF
d_call: TRBD2; j_call: TRBJ2-7; clone_size: NA; v_call: TRBV5-1; cdr3_nt: TGCGCCAGCAGCTTGGGAACTAGCGACGCCTACGAGCAGTACTTC; cdr3_aa: CASSLGTSDAYEQYF
d_call: NA; j_call: TRBJ1-1; clone_size: many; v_call: TRBV7-2; cdr3_nt: TGTGCCAGCAGCTTAGGATTAGGGGGAGGGTACACTGAAGCTTTCTTT; cdr3_aa: CASSLGLGGGYTEAFF
d_call: NA; j_call: TRBJ1-2; clone_size: NA; v_call: TRBV5-6; cdr3_nt: TGTGCCAGCAGCTACGGGACTCACGGCTACACCTTC; cdr3_aa: CASSYGTHGYTF
d_call: NA; j_call: TRBJ2-1; clone_size: NA; v_call: TRBV12-3/TRBV12-4; cdr3_nt: TGTGCCAGCAGTTACGGGGACAATGAGCAGTTCTTC; cdr3_aa: CASSYGDNEQFF
d_call: TRBD1; j_call: TRBJ2-5; clone_size: NA; v_call: TRBV5-8; cdr3_nt: TGTGCCAGCAGCTTGGGACAGGGGAGTTTAGAGACCCAGTACTTC; cdr3_aa: CASSLGQGSLETQYF
d_call: TRBD1; j_call: TRBJ2-7; clone_size: NA; v_call: TRBV6-5; cdr3_nt: TGTGCCAGCAAGGGGGCCGTTTGGGAGCAGTACTTC; cdr3_aa: CASKGAVWEQYF
d_call: TRBD2; j_call: TRBJ2-7; clone_size: NA; v_call: TRBV10-3; cdr3_nt: TGTGCCATCAGTGACAACCAGCGGGGGGCCTACGAGCAGTACTTC; cdr3_aa: CAISDNQRGAYEQYF
d_call: TRBD1; j_call: TRBJ1-1; clone_size: NA; v_call: TRBV9; cdr3_nt: TGTGCCAGCAGCGTTGGGACAGGGGGCTTTGAAGCTTTCTTT; cdr3_aa: CASSVGTGGFEAFF
d_call: NA; j_call: TRBJ2-7; clone_size: NA; v_call: TRBV6-6; cdr3_nt: TGTGCCAGCCACCCGGGGGAAAGTCGGTACGAGCAGTACTTC; cdr3_aa: CASHPGESRYEQYF
d_call: TRBD1; j_call: TRBJ1-4; clone_size: NA; v_call: TRBV9; cdr3_nt: TGTGCCAGCAGCACCTGGGACAGAATAAATGAAAAACTGTTTTTT; cdr3_aa: CASSTWDRINEKLFF
d_call: NA; j_call: TRBJ2-3; clone_size: NA; v_call: TRBV7-8; cdr3_nt: TGTGCCAGCAGAGCACTGTCTGTCGGAGATACGCAGTATTTT; cdr3_aa: CASRALSVGDTQYF
d_call: NA; j_call: TRBJ1-1; clone_size: NA; v_call: TRBV30; cdr3_nt: TGTGCCTGGAGAATAGGGGTGGCCACTGAAGCTTTCTTT; cdr3_aa: CAWRIGVATEAFF
d_call: TRBD1; j_call: TRBJ2-7; clone_size: NA; v_call: TRBV30; cdr3_nt: TGTGCCTGGAGTGTACCGGGACAGGGCAGCTCCTACGAGCAGTACTTC; cdr3_aa: CAWSVPGQGSSYEQYF
d_call: TRBD1; j_call: TRBJ1-6; clone_size: NA; v_call: TRBV7-3; cdr3_nt: TGTGCCAGCAGTTCCGAGACAGGGGTTAATTCACCCCTCCACTTT; cdr3_aa: CASSSETGVNSPLHF
d_call: NA; j_call: TRBJ2-1; clone_size: NA; v_call: TRBV3-1/TRBV3-2; cdr3_nt: TGTGCCAGCAGCCAAGACAAGATCGACGGAGACAATGAGCAGTTCTTC; cdr3_aa: CASSQDKIDGDNEQFF
d_call: NA; j_call: TRBJ2-1; clone_size: NA; v_call: TRBV15; cdr3_nt: TGTGCCACCAGATCTGGACTGGCAGAACACAATGAGCAGTTCTTC; cdr3_aa: CATRSGLAEHNEQFF
d_call: NA; j_call: TRBJ1-6; clone_size: NA; v_call: TRBV7-9; cdr3_nt: TGTGCCAGCAAGGAGGGCCTTAATAATTCACCCCTCCACTTT; cdr3_aa: CASKEGLNNSPLHF